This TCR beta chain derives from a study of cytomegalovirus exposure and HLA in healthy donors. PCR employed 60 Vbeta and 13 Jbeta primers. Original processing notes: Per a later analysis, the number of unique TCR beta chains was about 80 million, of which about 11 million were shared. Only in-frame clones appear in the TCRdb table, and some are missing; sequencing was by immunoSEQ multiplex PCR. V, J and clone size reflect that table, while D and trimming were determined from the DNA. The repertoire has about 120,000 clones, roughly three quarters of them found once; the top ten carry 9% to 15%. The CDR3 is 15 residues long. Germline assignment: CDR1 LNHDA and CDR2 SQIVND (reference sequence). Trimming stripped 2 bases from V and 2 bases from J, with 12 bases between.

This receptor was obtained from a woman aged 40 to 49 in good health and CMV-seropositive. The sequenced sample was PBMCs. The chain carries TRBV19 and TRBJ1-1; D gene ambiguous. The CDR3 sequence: CASSIRSSANTEAFF. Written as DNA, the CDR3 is TGTGCCAGTAGTATAAGGAGTTCCGCAAACACTGAAGCTTTCTTT. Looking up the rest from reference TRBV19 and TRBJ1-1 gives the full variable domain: DGGITQSPKYLFRKEGQNVTLSCEQNLNHDAMYWYRQDPGQGLRLIYYSQIVNDFQKGDIAEGYSVSREKKESFPLTVTSAQKNPTAFYLCASSIRSSANTEAFFGQGTRLTVV.